The 21 T cell receptor beta chains listed next were all sequenced from one sample in a study of cytomegalovirus exposure and HLA in healthy donors. Primers for the PCR totalled 60 Vbeta and 13 Jbeta. Measured with immunoSEQ multiplex PCR; TCRdb has only the in-frame clones, and not every one. Among some 180,000 clones listed, around 80% were seen once. Material: PBMCs. These receptors came from a girl aged 10 to 17 in good health and CMV-seropositive.

The chain joins TRBV11-2 to TRBJ1-2; no firm D call. Germline CDR1 and CDR2: SGHAT and FQNNGV. The CDR3 is made up of 13 amino acids. Trimming cost V 6 bases and J 5 bases, with 13 bases left between them. The CDR3 coding sequence is TGTGCCAGCAGTACCGGGGAGGGTTATGGCTACACCTTC. Protein product: CASSTGEGYGYTF.

With regard to this clone: An end of the junction does not agree with germline; a read error may underlie this. Other nucleotide sequences from this sample produce the same CDR3. The chain employs TRBV5-1 and TRBJ1-1; possibly TRBD1 for D (6 bases). The CDR3 is 15 residues long. Germline V CDR1 and CDR2: SGHRS, YFSETQ. Here the CDR3 DNA reads TGCGCTAGCAGCTTTATGACAGGAGGATACGCTGAAGCTTTCTTT. It translates to CASSFMTGGYAEAFF.

The V call is TRBV2, the J call TRBJ2-1; no clear D. The ends were cut back, 10 bases at V and 4 bases at J, with 8 bases in the middle. CDR1 is SNHLY and CDR2 is FYNNEI in the germline V gene. The CDR3 length is 11 residues. The CDR3 nucleotides are TGTGCCACCGGTATGTACAATGAGCAGTTCTTC. Translated: CATGMYNEQFF.

The DNA for the CDR3 is TGTGCTAGTGGTTTGGTACATGGATCGGGAAGTTGGGAGACCCAGTACTTC. As protein: CASGLVHGSGSWETQYF. The V call is TRBV12-5, the J call TRBJ2-5; maybe TRBD2 (5 bases). The CDR3 loop spans 17 amino acids. Trimming removed 0 bases from V and 5 bases from J, with 19 bases in between. CDR1 is LGHNT and CDR2 is FRNRAP in the germline V gene. Full variable domain (rest looked up from reference TRBV12-5 and TRBJ2-5): DARVTQTPRHKVTEMGQEVTMRCQPILGHNTVFWYRQTMMQGLELLAYFRNRAPLDDSGMPKDRFSAEMPDATLATLKIQPSEPRDSAVYFCASGLVHGSGSWETQYFGPGTRLLVL.

The genes are TRBV30 and TRBJ2-7; a weak D match, TRBD1 (6 bases). Trimming shortened V by 3 bases and J by 3 bases, and 18 bases separated the two germline ends. The germline CDR1 and CDR2 sequences are GTSNPN and SVGIG (reference sequence). This CDR3 is 15 amino acids long. DNA of the CDR3: TGTGCCTGGAGCTTCCCCCTCACAGGGCTCTACGAGCAGTACTTC. It translates to CAWSFPLTGLYEQYF.

This chain connects TRBV11-2 to TRBJ1-1; 7 nucleotides align to TRBD1. V dropped 1 base and J dropped 3; count of bases not matched to a gene: 8. In germline, CDR1 is SGHAT, CDR2 FQNNGV. The CDR3 length is 16 residues. The CDR3 loop is CASSLVGRGKDTEAFF. The CDR3 coding sequence is TGTGCCAGCAGCTTAGTTGGCAGGGGGAAGGACACTGAAGCTTTCTTT.

V usage is TRBV7-9 and J usage is TRBJ2-5; 10 bases line up with TRBD1. The CDR3 covers 14 residues. Germline loops: CDR1 SEHNR, CDR2 FQNEAQ (reference sequence). After removal of 3 bases from V and 3 bases from J, the junction contained 1 base not matched to a gene. The CDR3 is CASSLTGGEETQYF. As DNA, the CDR3 is TGTGCCAGCAGCTTGACAGGGGGCGAAGAGACCCAGTACTTC.

The chain joins TRBV18 to TRBJ1-1; no firm D call. CDR1 and CDR2 from the germline V gene are KGHSH and LQKENI. The CDR3 contains 15 residues. V dropped 3 bases and J dropped 5 bases, with 16 bases sitting between them. The CDR3 sequence is CASSPENHAGTEAFF. CDR3 DNA: TGTGCCAGCTCACCCGAAAATCACGCGGGTACTGAAGCTTTCTTT.

The rearrangement joins TRBV30 to TRBJ2-2; the match to TRBD2 covers 7 bases. The V segment lost 5 bases and the J segment 6 bases; nucleotides outside the gene matches: 9. CDR1 is GTSNPN, CDR2 SVGIG, per germline (reference sequence). This CDR3 contains 14 residues. CDR3 region: CAWAGTKRAGELFF. CDR3 nucleotide sequence: TGTGCCTGGGCCGGGACTAAGAGGGCCGGGGAGCTGTTTTTT.

V usage is TRBV7-9 and J usage is TRBJ2-5, with 10 bases that match TRBD1. With V trimmed by 1 base and J by 5 bases, 7 bases remained unmatched. The CDR3 has 16 amino acids. Germline-derived CDR1 and CDR2 are SEHNR and FQNEAQ (reference sequence). Here the CDR3 reads CASSLVDRGQEETQYF. For the CDR3, the DNA is TGTGCCAGCAGCTTAGTCGACAGGGGGCAAGAGGAGACCCAGTACTTC. The complete variable domain, with remaining parts taken from reference TRBV7-9 and TRBJ2-5, reads DTGVSQNPRHKITKRGQNVTFRCDPISEHNRLYWYRQTLGQGPEFLTYFQNEAQLEKSRLLSDRFSAERPKGSFSTLEIQRTEQGDSAMYLCASSLVDRGQEETQYFGPGTRLLVL.

This clone is a singleton in its sample. The rearrangement joins TRBV2 to TRBJ1-1; no firm D call. The CDR3 contains 9 residues. V dropped 10 bases and J dropped 8 bases, with 8 bases sitting between them. Germline values: CDR1 SNHLY, CDR2 FYNNEI. CDR3 bases: TGTGCCACCTCCTACGAAGCTTTCTTT. It encodes CATSYEAFF.

This chain links TRBV29-1 with TRBJ1-2; 10 nucleotides align to TRBD1. V lost 5 bases, J lost 7 bases, and 1 base stayed unmatched. Germline CDR1 and CDR2: SQVTM and ANQGSEA. The CDR3 totals 11 residues. The CDR3 sequence is CSVRDRGGYTF. CDR3 DNA: TGCAGCGTTAGGGACAGGGGTGGCTACACCTTC.

This clone turned up a few times. The chain employs TRBV6-5 and TRBJ2-7; 7 nucleotides match TRBD1. Germline-derived CDR1 and CDR2 are MNHEY and SVGAGI. The CDR3 contains 14 residues. V was clipped by 0 bases and J by 6 bases; unmatched bases: 5. The chain's CDR3 is CASSYSMTGLEQYF. DNA for the CDR3: TGTGCCAGCAGTTACTCGATGACAGGGCTCGAGCAGTACTTC.

This clone was recorded once. The chain carries TRBV7-6 and TRBJ2-1, with TRBD2 matching over 10 bases. J lost 9 bases, V lost 5 bases, and 13 bases had no gene match. CDR1 is SGHVS and CDR2 is FNYEAQ in the germline V gene. There are 16 residues in the CDR3. The CDR3 sequence is CASSPQRLAGVIEQFF. CDR3 coding DNA: TGTGCCAGCAGCCCCCAACGGCTAGCGGGAGTGATTGAGCAGTTCTTC.

The rearrangement joins TRBV5-4 to TRBJ1-2; D remains unclear. Trimming cost V 0 bases and J 4 bases, with 10 bases left between them. The CDR3 runs to 14 residues. Per germline, CDR1 SGHNT and CDR2 YYREEE (reference sequence). The CDR3 reads CASSLETRGYGYTF. The CDR3 nucleotides read TGTGCCAGCAGCTTGGAGACCCGGGGCTATGGCTACACCTTC.

The chain recombines TRBV28 with TRBJ1-5; 7 bases line up with TRBD1. Germline V gene lookup returns CDR1 MDHEN and CDR2 SYDVKM. The CDR3 is 18 amino acids. J lost 5 bases, V lost 3 bases, and 16 bases had no gene match. CDR3 protein: CASSFMEGRQGGDQPQHF. The CDR3 nucleotides are TGTGCCAGCAGTTTTATGGAGGGCAGGCAGGGGGGCGATCAGCCCCAGCATTTT.

The chain employs TRBV5-1 and TRBJ2-2; 8 nucleotides agree with TRBD1. Per germline, CDR1 SGHRS and CDR2 YFSETQ. CDR3 length equals 17 residues. Germline trimming cut 6 bases from V and 0 bases from J; bases unmatched to any gene: 10. The CDR3 protein is CASTYLPGQANTGELFF. For the CDR3, the DNA is TGCGCCAGCACATACCTGCCGGGACAGGCGAACACCGGGGAGCTGTTTTTT.

V and J are TRBV29-1 and TRBJ2-7, with a possible D match to TRBD2 (6 bases). The CDR3 is made up of 14 amino acids. In germline, CDR1 is SQVTM, CDR2 ANQGSEA. Trimming shortened V by 6 bases and J by 2 bases, and 17 bases separated the two germline ends. The CDR3 bases are TGCAGCGTGGGGGGTAGGGACCGCGCCTACGAGCAGTACTTC. Its translation: CSVGGRDRAYEQYF.

The rearrangement links TRBV7-9 to TRBJ1-5; TRBD1 matches 8 bases. V was pared by 5 bases and J by 5 bases, with 5 bases of the junction left unmatched. Germline CDR1 reads SEHNR; CDR2 reads FQNEAQ (reference sequence). The CDR3 loop spans 14 amino acids. Written as DNA, the CDR3 is TGTGCCAGCAGCGCCTCAGGGGGCCATCAGCCCCAGCATTTT. Translating gives CASSASGGHQPQHF.

The gene calls are TRBV30 and TRBJ1-3; D might be TRBD1 (6 bases). Germline values: CDR1 GTSNPN, CDR2 SVGIG (reference sequence). The CDR3 runs to 16 residues. Trimming shortened V by 2 bases and J by 7 bases, and 21 bases separated the two germline ends. The CDR3 DNA sequence: TGTGCCTGGAGTACCTCATACAGGGCCCCTAGCAACACCATATATTTT. This codes for CAWSTSYRAPSNTIYF.

The genes are TRBV30 and TRBJ1-5; D may be TRBD1 (5 bases). Germline V gene lookup returns CDR1 GTSNPN and CDR2 SVGIG (reference sequence). This CDR3 is built from 13 residues. V shed 3 bases and J shed 0 bases, with 6 bases lying between them. Here the CDR3 reads CAWRGVSNQPQHF. CDR3 nucleotide sequence: TGTGCCTGGAGAGGGGTTAGCAATCAGCCCCAGCATTTT.